This TCR beta chain is from a study of blood T cells in healthy people across ages. Study-level findings and limits: Naive T cell percentage and TCR beta diversity correlated strongly.

Alongside a J-beta primer mix, a sample-barcoded 5' primer served in a second PCR lasting about 7 to 11 cycles. TCRdb itself ran the 5' RACE reads through MiXCR, one entry per CDR3 protein. The table includes around 870,000 distinct CDR3 sequences, 25% to 30% detected once. The CDR3 has 15 amino acids. V was clipped by 8 bases and J by 6 bases; unmatched bases: 12. Comment on this clonotype: Its target is unknown. This could be a read error, since a much larger clone is one nucleotide away.

Every sample gave at least 5 micrograms of total RNA when it was extracted. Input material: blood. The chain carries TRBV12-3 or TRBV12-4 and TRBJ2-1, with 8 bases aligning to TRBD1. The receptor comes from an elderly woman in good health. This CDR3 reads CASSPQGALVNEQFF. The CDR3 DNA reads as TGTGCCAGCTCCCCCCAGGGGGCTTTGGTCAATGAGCAGTTCTTC.